Shown below are 9 T cell receptor beta chains from a single sample sequenced in a study of radiation and T cells in renal cell carcinoma. Libraries were prepared by immunoSEQ multiplex PCR; TCRdb keeps only in-frame clonotypes and omits some of them. The sample yields roughly 60,000 clones, roughly 72% seen once. Indicated time point: blood 2 weeks post-SBRT. Treatment denoted: 15 Gy SBRT to primary tumor, nephrectomy 4 weeks later. This specimen was blood, taken from a patient whose treatment included radiotherapy and nephrectomy. The receptors come from a man aged 60 to 69 with renal cell carcinoma.

The gene calls are TRBV7-9 and TRBJ2-3, with D uncertain. This CDR3 has 15 amino acids. Germline V gene sequence: CDR1 SEHNR, CDR2 FQNEAQ (reference sequence). V was cut by 6 bases and J by 8 bases, with 21 bases left in between. In DNA form, the CDR3 reads TGTGCCAGCAGAATACATGAGACCGAAGTGGGTACGCAGTATTTT. It codes for CASRIHETEVGTQYF.

This sequence joins TRBV4-1 and TRBJ2-5; TRBD1 is a possible D gene (6 bases). The CDR3 has 16 amino acids. V was cut by 1 base and J by 5 bases, with 17 bases left in between. The germline V gene encodes CDR1 MGHRA and CDR2 YSYEKL. CDR3 residues: CASSQGSTGSLETQYF. CDR3 sequence (DNA): TGCGCCAGCAGCCAAGGATCAACAGGGAGTCTGGAGACCCAGTACTTC.

This sequence joins TRBV9 and TRBJ1-2, with a weak D call TRBD1 (6 bases). The CDR3 contains 17 residues. V lost 3 bases, J lost 0 bases, and 18 bases lay in between. Germline V gene lookup returns CDR1 SGDLS and CDR2 YYNGEE. The CDR3 protein is CASSGLGGAKPNYGYTF. The CDR3, as DNA: TGTGCCAGCAGCGGCCTCGGGGGGGCAAAACCTAACTATGGCTACACCTTC.

J is TRBJ2-7 and V is TRBV6-1, with D possibly matching TRBD2 (5 bases). CDR1 MNHNS and CDR2 SASEGT come from the germline V gene. V lost 4 bases and J 2 bases, leaving 12 bases between the germline ends. The CDR3 covers 14 residues. The CDR3 nucleotides read TGTGCCAGCAGTGTAGAGACCGGGACCTACGAGCAGTACTTC. Protein: CASSVETGTYEQYF.

This clone was observed a few times. This rearrangement joins TRBV6-4 to TRBJ2-3; D perhaps matches TRBD2 (6 bases). The V gene lost 6 bases and the J gene lost 4 bases, with 17 bases spanning the gap. Germline values: CDR1 MRHNA, CDR2 SNTAGT. This CDR3 contains 15 residues. The CDR3 DNA reads TGTGCCAGCAGCCTCGGGGGTGGGGCTGCAGATACGCAGTATTTT. Translating gives CASSLGGGAADTQYF.

This chain uses TRBV7-3 with TRBJ2-2; D uncertain. Germline V gene data show CDR1 as SGHTA and CDR2 as FQGTGA. Trimming left V 5 bases short and J 1 base short, with 5 bases between. This CDR3 is built from 13 residues. DNA for the CDR3: TGTGCCAGCAGCCCACAGAACACCGGGGAGCTGTTTTTT. It is translated as CASSPQNTGELFF. Based on the CDR3 plus reference TRBV7-3 and TRBJ2-2, the full variable domain is GAGVSQTPSNKVTEKGKYVELRCDPISGHTALYWYRQSLGQGPEFLIYFQGTGAADDSGLPNDRFFAVRPEGSVSTLKIQRTERGDSAVYLCASSPQNTGELFFGEGSRLTVL.

This chain connects TRBV11-2 to TRBJ1-5, with D possibly being TRBD1 (6 bases). CDR3 length equals 13 residues. Looked up from germline, CDR1 is SGHAT and CDR2 is FQNNGV. V lost 5 bases and J lost 3, with 8 bases in between. CDR3 sequence (DNA): TGTGCCAGCAGCGGGGGCCCCAATCAGCCCCAGCATTTT. Translation gives CASSGGPNQPQHF.

The rearrangement links TRBV19 to TRBJ2-5; D possibly matches TRBD1 or TRBD2 (5 bases each). This CDR3 has 16 amino acids. The germline CDR1 and CDR2 sequences are LNHDA and SQIVND (reference sequence). V was cut by 1 base and J by 2 bases, with 14 bases left in between. CDR3 sequence (DNA): TGTGCCAGTAGTATAGCCGATGGGACCGAACAAGAGACCCAGTACTTC. It translates to CASSIADGTEQETQYF.

The chain recombines TRBV7-9 with TRBJ2-1; 13 positions match TRBD2. In germline, CDR1 is SEHNR, CDR2 FQNEAQ (reference sequence). The length of the CDR3 is 19 residues. With V trimmed by 5 bases and J by 0 bases, 10 bases remained unmatched. CDR3 DNA: TGTGCCAGCAGCCCTGGGACTAGCGGGATGGACATCTCCTACAATGAGCAGTTCTTC. Its protein product is CASSPGTSGMDISYNEQFF.